Below are 5 T cell receptor beta chains sequenced from a single sample in a study of CD8 T cells in Susac syndrome. Reverse transcription of roughly 0.5 to 1 ug RNA was performed with random hexamers. From the immunoSEQ multiplex PCR reads, TCRdb called clonotypes with MiXCR, one entry per CDR3 protein. This table holds 95,000 to 150,000 distinct CDR3 sequences, over 95% found once. The sequencing input was CD4+ T cells from PBMCs. These receptors all stem from a human donor with Susac syndrome.

As DNA, the CDR3 is TGCGCCAGCAGCTTTTCCCAGGGACAGAACTATGGCTACACCTTC. Its protein is CASSFSQGQNYGYTF. The chain joins TRBV5-1 to TRBJ1-2; 7 bases fit TRBD1. After removal of 2 bases from V and 2 bases from J, the junction contained 6 bases not matched to a gene. In germline, CDR1 is SGHRS, CDR2 YFSETQ. This CDR3 region has 15 residues.

J is TRBJ2-2 and V is TRBV9; the match to TRBD1 covers 8 bases. The CDR3 is 17 residues long. The germline V gene encodes CDR1 SGDLS and CDR2 YYNGEE. V lost 0 bases to trimming and J lost 4 bases; unmatched junction nucleotides: 8. Here the CDR3 reads CASSVGGGTGFTGELFF. In DNA form, the CDR3 reads TGTGCCAGCAGCGTAGGGGGCGGGACAGGATTCACCGGGGAGCTGTTTTTT.

This chain connects TRBV5-1 to TRBJ2-2; 7 nucleotides align to TRBD1. V lost 1 base, J lost 2 bases, and 2 bases stayed unmatched. The CDR3 loop spans 15 amino acids. Per the germline V gene, CDR1 is SGHRS and CDR2 is YFSETQ. The CDR3 sequence: CASSLTGANTGELFF. The CDR3, as DNA: TGCGCCAGCAGCTTGACAGGGGCAAACACCGGGGAGCTGTTTTTT.

This chain joins TRBV27 and TRBJ2-7; a possible D gene is TRBD1 (5 bases). Trimming took 5 bases from V and 0 from J, leaving 14 bases between them. CDR1 is MNHEY, CDR2 SMNVEV, per germline (reference sequence). This CDR3 comprises 15 residues. The CDR3 DNA follows: TGTGCCAGCAGTCTGACAGTTGGATACTCCTACGAGCAGTACTTC. It yields the protein CASSLTVGYSYEQYF.

The genes are TRBV12-3 or TRBV12-4 and TRBJ1-1; 7 positions match TRBD1. This CDR3 comprises 12 residues. With V trimmed by 8 bases and J by 10 bases, 10 bases remained unmatched. The CDR3 is CASVGQDRRAFF. The CDR3 coding sequence is TGTGCCAGCGTAGGACAGGACCGGCGAGCTTTCTTT.